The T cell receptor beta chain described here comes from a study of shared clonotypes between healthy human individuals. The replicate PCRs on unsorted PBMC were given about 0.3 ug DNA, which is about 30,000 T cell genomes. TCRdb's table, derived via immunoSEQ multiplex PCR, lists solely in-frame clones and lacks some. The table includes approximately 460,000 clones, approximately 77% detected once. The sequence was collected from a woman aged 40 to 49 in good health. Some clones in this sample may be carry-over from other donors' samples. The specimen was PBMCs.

CDR3 sequence reads: CASSPTSVTDTQYF. CDR3 DNA sequence: TGTGCCAGCAGCCCGACTAGCGTAACAGATACGCAGTATTTT. V gene TRBV2 combines with J gene TRBJ2-3; 8 bases fit TRBD2. The CDR3 consists of 14 residues. Unmatched junction bases numbered 5, after V lost 6 bases and J lost 3 bases. Germline CDR1 SNHLY, CDR2 FYNNEI.